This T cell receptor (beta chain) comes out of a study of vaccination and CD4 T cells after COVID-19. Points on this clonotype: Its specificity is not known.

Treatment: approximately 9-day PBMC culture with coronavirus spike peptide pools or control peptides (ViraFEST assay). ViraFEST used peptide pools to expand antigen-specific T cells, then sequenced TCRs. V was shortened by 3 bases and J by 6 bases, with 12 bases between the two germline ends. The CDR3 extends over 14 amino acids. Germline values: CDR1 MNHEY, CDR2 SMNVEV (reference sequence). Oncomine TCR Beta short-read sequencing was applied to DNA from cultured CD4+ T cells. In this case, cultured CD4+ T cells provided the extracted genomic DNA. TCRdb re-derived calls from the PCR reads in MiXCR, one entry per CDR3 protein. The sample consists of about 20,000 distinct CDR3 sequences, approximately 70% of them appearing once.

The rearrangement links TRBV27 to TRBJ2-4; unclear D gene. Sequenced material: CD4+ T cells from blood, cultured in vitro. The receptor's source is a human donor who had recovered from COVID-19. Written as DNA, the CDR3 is TGTGCCAGCAGTTTTATTAGGAGACTAAACATTCAGTACTTC. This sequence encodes CASSFIRRLNIQYF.